These T cell receptor beta chains were read from a single sample in a study of blood T cell repertoires in COVID-19. Repertoires were generated with immunoSEQ multiplex PCR, while TCRdb's copy carries only in-frame clones and drops some. The data hold roughly 400,000 clones, with approximately 90% observed a single time. Sequences were obtained from PBMCs or T cells enriched from blood (not recorded which). Every receptor here comes from a man younger than 45 who had recovered from COVID-19. Each CDR3 is given with its conserved first and last residue. The order of the fields is CDR3 DNA, CDR3 protein, V gene, clone size, D gene, J gene. A D gene is named only where the DNA matches it firmly. Expanded clones get a size class; other rows say once, few or many, or leave the size out.

CDR3nt: TGTGCCTGGAGTACAGCAGGGGCTGGGGCCAACGTCCTGACTTTC
CDR3aa: CAWSTAGAGANVLTF
v_gene: TRBV30
abundance: .
d_gene: .
j_gene: TRBJ2-6

CDR3nt: TGTGCCATCAGGGACAGGAACACTGAAGCTTTCTTT
CDR3aa: CAIRDRNTEAFF
v_gene: TRBV10-3
abundance: once
d_gene: .
j_gene: TRBJ1-1

CDR3nt: TGTGCCAGCAGTTACAGTGGGGGGAGCAATCAGCCCCAGCATTTT
CDR3aa: CASSYSGGSNQPQHF
v_gene: TRBV6-6
abundance: .
d_gene: .
j_gene: TRBJ1-5

CDR3nt: TGTGCCAGCAGCTTACCCTCTGGGGGGAAAGAGACCCAGTACTTC
CDR3aa: CASSLPSGGKETQYF
v_gene: TRBV11-2
abundance: .
d_gene: .
j_gene: TRBJ2-5

CDR3nt: TGTGCCAGCAGCATGACACCAGGACAGGGGGCGAAAATGAACATTCAGTACTTC
CDR3aa: CASSMTPGQGAKMNIQYF
v_gene: TRBV21-1
abundance: .
d_gene: .
j_gene: TRBJ2-4

CDR3nt: TGTGCCAGCAGTTTGAGCGGGAGCGCAGATACGCAGTATTTT
CDR3aa: CASSLSGSADTQYF
v_gene: TRBV27
abundance: .
d_gene: TRBD2
j_gene: TRBJ2-3

CDR3nt: TGCGCCAGCAGTAACCGGCTAGCCGTAGGAGTAGAGGAGACCCAGTACTTC
CDR3aa: CASSNRLAVGVEETQYF
v_gene: TRBV10-2
abundance: .
d_gene: .
j_gene: TRBJ2-5

CDR3nt: TGTGCCAGTAGTCCCTTTTTTGCGGGAGGTTCCGGGGAGCTGTTTTTT
CDR3aa: CASSPFFAGGSGELFF
v_gene: TRBV19
abundance: .
d_gene: TRBD2
j_gene: TRBJ2-2

CDR3nt: TGTGCCACTGACGCAGCAGGGGGGATAGGCTACGAGCAGTACTTC
CDR3aa: CATDAAGGIGYEQYF
v_gene: TRBV28
abundance: .
d_gene: .
j_gene: TRBJ2-7

CDR3nt: TGCGCCAGCAGCGCGGGACAGGGGGCGGATGGCTACACCTTC
CDR3aa: CASSAGQGADGYTF
v_gene: TRBV5-1
abundance: .
d_gene: TRBD1
j_gene: TRBJ1-2

CDR3nt: TGTGCCAGTAGTATAGGGCAGGGGGTGGAAAAACTGTTTTTT
CDR3aa: CASSIGQGVEKLFF
v_gene: TRBV19
abundance: .
d_gene: TRBD1
j_gene: TRBJ1-4

CDR3nt: TGCGCCAGCAGCCAAGGCGGCACAACTAATGAAAAACTGTTTTTT
CDR3aa: CASSQGGTTNEKLFF
v_gene: TRBV4-1
abundance: .
d_gene: .
j_gene: TRBJ1-4

CDR3nt: TGTGCCAGCAGCCCGGTCTCGGGACAGGGATCACCCCTCCACTTT
CDR3aa: CASSPVSGQGSPLHF
v_gene: TRBV3-1/TRBV3-2
abundance: .
d_gene: TRBD1
j_gene: TRBJ1-6

CDR3nt: TGTGCCAGCAGTTTATTGGGCGGGGGCCGGGAAAAACTGTTTTTT
CDR3aa: CASSLLGGGREKLFF
v_gene: TRBV27
abundance: .
d_gene: .
j_gene: TRBJ1-4

CDR3nt: TGTGCCACCAGTGATTCGGGCGGAGGGATGAACACTGAAGCTTTCTTT
CDR3aa: CATSDSGGGMNTEAFF
v_gene: TRBV24-1
abundance: .
d_gene: .
j_gene: TRBJ1-1